The 29 T cell receptor beta chains given below trace back to one sample, sequenced in a study of post-analysis software for immune sequencing data. Study-level findings and limits: When patients were compared with controls, 5 or 6 TRBV segments were more frequent, TRBV5-6, TRBV5-1 and TRBV20-1 among them.

Unique molecular identifiers featured in each of the TCR beta cDNA libraries. MiXCR, applied by TCRdb to the PCR reads, yields one record per CDR3 protein. In the table there are more than 350,000 distinct CDR3 sequences, 39% of which are singletons. Their antigens remain unidentified. Material: blood. These TCRs come from a girl aged 2 to 10 with multiple sclerosis.

The CDR3 sequence: CASSLESTGGSQPQHF. The DNA for the CDR3 is TGCGCCAGCAGCTTGGAGTCTACAGGGGGGAGTCAGCCCCAGCATTTT. The chain has TRBV5-1 and TRBJ1-5, with 8 bases matching TRBD1. V was pared by 0 bases and J by 6 bases, with 8 bases of the junction left unmatched. Germline-derived CDR1 and CDR2 are SGHRS and YFSETQ. CDR3 length: 16 residues.

This clonotype has only a few counts. The chain couples TRBV9 to TRBJ2-5, with unresolved D. The germline gives CDR1 SGDLS, CDR2 YYNGEE. V was clipped by 3 bases and J by 0 bases, with 6 bases between them. There are 13 residues in the CDR3. The CDR3 loop reads CASSARDQETQYF. In DNA form, the CDR3 reads TGTGCCAGCAGCGCCCGGGACCAAGAGACCCAGTACTTC.

The sample holds a few counts of this clonotype. The rearrangement links TRBV27 to TRBJ2-2; TRBD2 is a possible D gene (6 bases). V was pared by 1 base and J by 3 bases, with 9 bases between. The germline gives CDR1 MNHEY, CDR2 SMNVEV (reference sequence). This CDR3 region has 15 residues. This CDR3 is CASSLFGTYTGELFF. In DNA form, the CDR3 reads TGTGCCAGCAGTTTATTCGGGACTTACACCGGGGAGCTGTTTTTT.

As concerns this clonotype: Mismatch with germline at one junction end may stem from a read error. V gene TRBV6-5 combines with J gene TRBJ2-1; TRBD2 is a possible D gene (6 bases). Germline values: CDR1 MNHEY, CDR2 SVGAGI. The CDR3 runs to 15 residues. The DNA of the CDR3 is TGTGCCAGCAGTTACCGGGCACTAGCCAGGAATGAGCGGTTCTTC. Its protein is CASSYRALARNERFF.

This clonotype was seen a handful of times. J is TRBJ2-1 and V is TRBV29-1; TRBD2 matches 10 bases. CDR3 size: 15 residues. V gave up 1 base and J gave up 3 bases; unmatched junction bases: 3. Germline assignment: CDR1 SQVTM and CDR2 ANQGSEA. CDR3 DNA: TGCAGCGTTGAAGTGGCTAGCGGGGGCTACAATGAGCAGTTCTTC. This encodes CSVEVASGGYNEQFF.

On this clonotype itself: At one boundary the junction diverges from the germline segment, which might be a read error. This chain connects TRBV13 to TRBJ2-1, with a possible D match to TRBD1 (5 bases). Germline CDR1 reads PRHDT; CDR2 reads FYEKMQ (reference sequence). CDR3 length equals 14 residues. The chain's CDR3 is CASSLGQDRNEQFF. CDR3 DNA sequence: TGTGCCAGCAGCCTAGGACAAGACCGGAATGAGCAGTTCTTC.

As for this clonotype: A much larger clone lies a single base off, so this may be a read error. This chain joins TRBV20-1 and TRBJ2-1; 10 positions agree with TRBD2. The CDR3 has 14 residues. J gave up 7 bases and V 6 bases, and 9 bases lay outside the gene matches. Germline V gene sequence: CDR1 DFQATT, CDR2 SNEGSKA (reference sequence). CDR3 coding DNA: TGCAGTGCCAACCGGCCTAGCGGGAGAAATGAGCAGTTCTTC. Its translation is CSANRPSGRNEQFF.

The sample holds a few counts of this clonotype. The rearrangement links TRBV20-1 to TRBJ2-3, with D unclear. CDR1 is DFQATT, CDR2 SNEGSKA, per germline (reference sequence). This CDR3 region has 11 residues. Trimming pared 0 bases from V and 5 bases from J, leaving 3 bases between. The CDR3: CSARDQDTQYF. Written as DNA, the CDR3 is TGCAGTGCTAGAGATCAAGATACGCAGTATTTT.

In its sample, this clonotype was seen a few times. CDR3 loop: CASSITQAADTQYF. CDR3 nucleotide sequence: TGCGCCAGCAGCATAACTCAGGCGGCAGATACGCAGTATTTT. The V and J genes are TRBV5-1 and TRBJ2-3; D ambiguous. In germline, CDR1 is SGHRS, CDR2 YFSETQ. V lost 4 bases, J lost 4 bases, and 13 bases lay in between. The CDR3 loop spans 14 amino acids. The variable domain in full, completed from reference TRBV5-1 and TRBJ2-3, reads KAGVTQTPRYLIKTRGQQVTLSCSPISGHRSVSWYQQTPGQGLQFLFEYFSETQRNKGNFPGRFSGRQFSNSRSEMNVSTLELGDSALYLCASSITQAADTQYFGPGTRLTVL.

The chain recombines TRBV25-1 with TRBJ2-1; possible D gene TRBD2, 5 bases. The ends were cut back, 1 base at V and 3 bases at J, with 7 bases in the middle. The CDR3 runs to 14 residues. Per the germline V gene, CDR1 is MGHDK and CDR2 is SYGVNS. CDR3 nucleotides: TGTGCCAGCAGTGAATTGGGGAGCTACAATGAGCAGTTCTTC. This translates into CASSELGSYNEQFF. The variable domain in full, with the rest retrieved from reference TRBV25-1 and TRBJ2-1, is EADIYQTPRYLVIGTGKKITLECSQTMGHDKMYWYQQDPGMELHLIHYSYGVNSTEKGDLSSESTVSRIRTEHFPLTLESARPSHTSQYLCASSELGSYNEQFFGPGTRLTVL.

This clonotype has only a few counts. This chain links TRBV6-1 with TRBJ2-4, with 8 bases matching TRBD2. The germline gives CDR1 MNHNS, CDR2 SASEGT. Germline trimming cut 6 bases from V and 0 bases from J; bases unmatched to any gene: 19. This CDR3 comprises 20 residues. In DNA form, the CDR3 reads TGTGCCAGCAGCCCCCTCCGACCAGCGGGGGTCACTCTAGCCAAAAACATTCAGTACTTC. This codes for CASSPLRPAGVTLAKNIQYF.

The chain is built from TRBV29-1 and TRBJ1-1; D not certain. The CDR3 length is 13 residues. V was trimmed by 6 bases and J by 1 base, leaving 12 bases between them. CDR1 and CDR2 (germline): SQVTM, ANQGSEA. For the CDR3, the DNA is TGCAGCGTACACACCCAACCGAACACTGAAGCTTTCTTT. It codes for CSVHTQPNTEAFF.

The V and J genes are TRBV20-1 and TRBJ1-2, with unresolved D. Looked up from germline, CDR1 is DFQATT and CDR2 is SNEGSKA (reference sequence). CDR3 length: 11 residues. V was shortened by 6 bases and J by 4 bases, with 9 bases between the two germline ends. In DNA form, the CDR3 reads TGCAGTGCCCTTTGGGGCTATGGCTACACCTTC. Translating gives CSALWGYGYTF.

The chain recombines TRBV3-1 with TRBJ2-5, with 7 bases fitting TRBD1. V gave up 5 bases and J gave up 11 bases; unmatched junction bases: 8. This CDR3 comprises 12 residues. Germline CDR1 is LGHDT and CDR2 is YNNKEL (reference sequence). The CDR3 loop is CASSTRQGSQYF. The CDR3 DNA is TGTGCCAGCAGCACTCGACAGGGTTCACAGTACTTC.

The chain has TRBV7-2 and TRBJ2-7; D uncertain. Per the germline V gene, CDR1 is SGHTA and CDR2 is FQGNSA. The CDR3 length is 17 residues. Trimming cost V 3 bases and J 0 bases, with 18 bases left between them. CDR3 amino acids: CASSFSVFPANSYEQYF. The CDR3, as DNA: TGTGCCAGCAGCTTTTCTGTTTTTCCAGCGAACTCCTACGAGCAGTACTTC.

The rearrangement links TRBV7-2 to TRBJ2-5; TRBD2 agrees at 7 bases. The DNA end is a closer match to TRBJ2-7, so the J assignment may be wrong. This CDR3 has 15 amino acids. The germline V gene has CDR1 SGHTA and CDR2 FQGNSA. The CDR3 reads CASSHLAGDSYEQYF. DNA for the CDR3: TGTGCCAGCAGCCATCTGGCGGGAGATTCTTACGAGCAGTACTTC.

CDR3 bases: TGCAGTGCTGCCCCACATCAGCAGCCCCAGCATTTT. It translates to CSAAPHQQPQHF. This sequence joins TRBV20-1 and TRBJ1-5; D unclear. The germline gives CDR1 DFQATT, CDR2 SNEGSKA (reference sequence). This CDR3 spans 12 amino acids. The V gene lost 5 bases and the J gene lost 7 bases, with 12 bases spanning the gap.

J is TRBJ1-6 and V is TRBV7-3; D possibly corresponds to TRBD1 (5 bases). The CDR3 spans 15 residues. Germline V CDR1 and CDR2: SGHTA, FQGTGA. The V and J ends lost 1 base and 7 bases respectively, with 11 bases between them. The CDR3 sequence is CASSLSGGRNSPLHF. CDR3 in DNA: TGTGCCAGCAGCTTAAGCGGGGGTCGGAATTCACCCCTCCACTTT.

The chain combines TRBV20-1 with TRBJ1-5; D perhaps matches TRBD1 (6 bases). V shed 5 bases and J shed 4 bases, with 15 bases lying between them. This CDR3 is built from 14 residues. Germline V gene lookup returns CDR1 DFQATT and CDR2 SNEGSKA (reference sequence). The CDR3 DNA is TGCAGTGCTGGCCCGGACAGCCCAAATCAGCCCCAGCATTTT. This encodes CSAGPDSPNQPQHF.

The CDR3 sequence: CAIRGGSNQPQHF. The CDR3, as DNA: TGTGCCATCAGGGGCGGGAGCAATCAGCCCCAGCATTTT. The chain employs TRBV10-3 and TRBJ1-5, with unresolved D. The CDR3 sequence is 13 residues long. Germline CDR1 is ENHRY and CDR2 is SYGVKD. Between the trimmed V and J ends, which lost 6 bases and 1 base, there was a span of 7 bases.

This clonotype counts as medium-sized. This sequence joins TRBV29-1 and TRBJ2-7; D perhaps matches TRBD2 (5 bases). This CDR3 contains 12 residues. Trimming cost V 5 bases and J 1 base, with 9 bases left between them. Per germline, CDR1 SQVTM and CDR2 ANQGSEA. For the CDR3, the DNA is TGCAGCGTTAGAGGGATGTCCTACGAGCAGTACTTC. This translates into CSVRGMSYEQYF.

This clonotype was observed a few times. This chain connects TRBV6-6 to TRBJ1-2, with D possibly being TRBD1 (5 bases). The V gene lost 1 base and the J gene lost 6 bases, with 9 bases spanning the gap. The CDR3 is 13 residues long. Germline loops: CDR1 MNHNY, CDR2 SVGAGI (reference sequence). CDR3 amino acids: CASSYFGGNGYTF. In DNA, the CDR3 is TGTGCCAGCAGTTACTTCGGGGGTAATGGCTACACCTTC.

This clonotype was detected only a few times. V is TRBV28 and J is TRBJ2-6, with 9 bases matching TRBD2. Looked up from germline, CDR1 is MDHEN and CDR2 is SYDVKM. With V trimmed by 3 bases and J by 1 base, 13 bases remained unmatched. This CDR3 has 20 residues. DNA of the CDR3: TGTGCCAGCAGTTTTGGCACTAGCGGGTCTCAATTTTCTGGGGCCAACGTCCTGACTTTC. Its translation is CASSFGTSGSQFSGANVLTF. The full variable domain, completed using reference TRBV28 and TRBJ2-6, is DVKVTQSSRYLVKRTGEKVFLECVQDMDHENMFWYRQDPGLGLRLIYFSYDVKMKEKGDIPEGYSVSREKKERFSLILESASTNQTSMYLCASSFGTSGSQFSGANVLTFGAGSRLTVL.

This clonotype has just a few counts. One end of the junction varies from germline; a read error may be responsible. V is TRBV28 and J is TRBJ2-7; 9 bases match TRBD1. The germline V gene encodes CDR1 MDHEN and CDR2 SYDVKM. CDR3 length: 14 residues. The CDR3 DNA is TGTACCAGCAGTTCTCGGACAGGGGAATGGGCCCAGTACTTC. As protein: CTSSSRTGEWAQYF.

Turning to this clonotype: This CDR3 is missing its conserved last phenylalanine or tryptophan, likely due to a read error. This chain uses TRBV7-2 with TRBJ2-4, with 9 nucleotides matching TRBD1. V was clipped by 4 bases and J by 0 bases; unmatched bases: 10. CDR1 and CDR2 (germline): SGHTA, FQGNSA. The CDR3 length is 18 residues. CDR3 sequence reads: CASSSRTGVILAKNIQYC. CDR3 in DNA: TGTGCCAGCAGCTCCAGGACAGGGGTCATCTTAGCCAAAAACATTCAGTACTGC.

Written as DNA, the CDR3 is TGCAGCGTGCGAGGGATCATGAACACTGAAGCTTTCTTT. It codes for CSVRGIMNTEAFF. The V gene is TRBV29-1, the J gene TRBJ1-1; no firm D call. The CDR3 contains 13 residues. Germline lookup yields CDR1 SQVTM and CDR2 ANQGSEA. Deletions cut 6 bases from V and 0 bases from J, with 11 bases between. The entire variable domain, with the rest obtained from reference TRBV29-1 and TRBJ1-1, is as follows: SAVISQKPSRDICQRGTSLTIQCQVDSQVTMMFWYRQQPGQSLTLIATANQGSEATYESGFVIDKFPISRPNLTFSTLTVSNMSPEDSSIYLCSVRGIMNTEAFFGQGTRLTVV.

This chain connects TRBV9 to TRBJ2-7, with D tentatively TRBD1 (6 bases). Germline values: CDR1 SGDLS, CDR2 YYNGEE. This CDR3 has 14 amino acids. V shed 4 bases and J shed 3 bases, with 14 bases lying between them. The CDR3 spells CASSPRLGGYEQYF. The DNA of the CDR3 is TGTGCCAGCAGCCCTCGGTTAGGGGGCTACGAGCAGTACTTC.

This clonotype appeared a few times. The gene calls are TRBV29-1 and TRBJ1-1; D perhaps matches TRBD1 (6 bases). V shed 6 bases and J shed 5 bases, with 13 bases lying between them. CDR1 is SQVTM and CDR2 is ANQGSEA in the germline V gene. The CDR3 loop spans 12 amino acids. CDR3: CSVEDSRTEAFF. The CDR3 nucleotides are TGCAGCGTGGAGGACAGCCGAACTGAAGCTTTCTTT.

J is TRBJ2-4 and V is TRBV12-5; D possibly corresponds to TRBD2 (5 bases). With the DNA end fitting TRBJ2-7 better, the J assignment may be wrong. Germline V gene data show CDR1 as LGHNT and CDR2 as FRNRAP. The CDR3 runs 14 residues. The CDR3 protein is CASGLAGLSYEQYF. CDR3 nucleotides: TGTGCTAGTGGTTTGGCGGGATTAAGCTACGAGCAGTACTTC.